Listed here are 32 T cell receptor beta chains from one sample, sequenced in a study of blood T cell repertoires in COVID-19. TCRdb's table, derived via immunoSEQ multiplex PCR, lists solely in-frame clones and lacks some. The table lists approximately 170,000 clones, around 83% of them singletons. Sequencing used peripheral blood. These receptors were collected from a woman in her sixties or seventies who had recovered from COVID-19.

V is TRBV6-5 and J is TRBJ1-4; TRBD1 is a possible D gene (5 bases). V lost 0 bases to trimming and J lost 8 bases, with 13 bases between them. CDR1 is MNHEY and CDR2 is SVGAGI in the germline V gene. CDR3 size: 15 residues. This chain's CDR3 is CASSYSSGRGEKLFF. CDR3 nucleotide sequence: TGTGCCAGCAGTTACTCCTCAGGTCGGGGGGAAAAACTGTTTTTT.

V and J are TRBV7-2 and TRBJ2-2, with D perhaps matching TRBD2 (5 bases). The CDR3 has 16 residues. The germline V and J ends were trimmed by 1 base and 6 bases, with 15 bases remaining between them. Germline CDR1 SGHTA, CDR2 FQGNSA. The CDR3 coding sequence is TGTGCCAGCAGCTTAGTAGCGACGGTGAGGTCCGGGGAGCTGTTTTTT. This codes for CASSLVATVRSGELFF. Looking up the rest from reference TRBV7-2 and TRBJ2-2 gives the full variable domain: GAGVSQSPSNKVTEKGKDVELRCDPISGHTALYWYRQSLGQGLEFLIYFQGNSAPDKSGLPSDRFSAERTGGSVSTLTIQRTQQEDSAVYLCASSLVATVRSGELFFGEGSRLTVL.

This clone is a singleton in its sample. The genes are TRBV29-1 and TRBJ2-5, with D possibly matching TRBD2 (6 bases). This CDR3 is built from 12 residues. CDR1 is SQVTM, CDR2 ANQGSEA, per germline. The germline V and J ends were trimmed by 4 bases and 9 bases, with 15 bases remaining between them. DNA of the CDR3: TGCAGCGTTGGAGGAGCGGAGGGTTCCCAGTACTTC. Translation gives CSVGGAEGSQYF.

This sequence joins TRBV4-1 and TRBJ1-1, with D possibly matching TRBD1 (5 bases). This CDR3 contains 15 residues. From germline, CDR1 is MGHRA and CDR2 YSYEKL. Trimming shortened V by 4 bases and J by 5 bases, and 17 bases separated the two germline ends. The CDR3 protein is CASSPLRGAETEAFF. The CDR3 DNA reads TGCGCCAGCAGCCCCCTACGCGGGGCGGAGACTGAAGCTTTCTTT.

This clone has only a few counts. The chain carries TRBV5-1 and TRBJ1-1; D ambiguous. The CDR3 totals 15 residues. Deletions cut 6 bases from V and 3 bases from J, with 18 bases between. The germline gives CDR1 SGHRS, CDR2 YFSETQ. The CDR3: CASTLSRGGDTEAFF. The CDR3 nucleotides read TGCGCCAGCACCCTTAGTCGGGGAGGTGACACTGAAGCTTTCTTT.

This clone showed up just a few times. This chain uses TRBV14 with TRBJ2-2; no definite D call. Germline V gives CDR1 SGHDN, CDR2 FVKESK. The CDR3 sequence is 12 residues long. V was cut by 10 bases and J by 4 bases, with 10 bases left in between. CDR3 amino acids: CATGLVTGELFF. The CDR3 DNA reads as TGTGCCACCGGGTTGGTCACCGGGGAGCTGTTTTTT.

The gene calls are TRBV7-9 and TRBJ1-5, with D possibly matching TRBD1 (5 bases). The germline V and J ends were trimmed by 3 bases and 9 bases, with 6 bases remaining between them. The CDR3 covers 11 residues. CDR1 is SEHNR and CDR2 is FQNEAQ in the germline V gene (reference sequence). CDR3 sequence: CASSFGGPQHF. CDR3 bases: TGTGCCAGCAGCTTCGGGGGGCCCCAGCATTTT.

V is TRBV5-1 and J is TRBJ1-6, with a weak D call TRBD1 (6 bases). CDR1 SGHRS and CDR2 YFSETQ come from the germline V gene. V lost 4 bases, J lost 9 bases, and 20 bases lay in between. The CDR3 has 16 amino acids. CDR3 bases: TGCGCCAGCAGCCTTGGGGGGGCCATAATAGGTTCACCCCTCCACTTT. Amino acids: CASSLGGAIIGSPLHF.

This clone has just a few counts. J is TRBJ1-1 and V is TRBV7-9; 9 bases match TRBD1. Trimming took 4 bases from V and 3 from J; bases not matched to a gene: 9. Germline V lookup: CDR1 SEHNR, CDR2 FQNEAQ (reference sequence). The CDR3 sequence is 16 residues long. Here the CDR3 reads CASSWPTGGTDTEAFF. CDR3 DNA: TGTGCCAGCAGCTGGCCGACAGGGGGTACGGACACTGAAGCTTTCTTT.

The CDR3 region has the DNA TGTGCCAGCAGTTTAGGGTCTGGGGGCTGGGAGACCCAGTACTTC. The encoded protein is CASSLGSGGWETQYF. V gene TRBV27 combines with J gene TRBJ2-5; possibly TRBD1 for D (6 bases). Germline V gene sequence: CDR1 MNHEY, CDR2 SMNVEV (reference sequence). This CDR3 is 15 amino acids long. Between the trimmed V and J ends, which lost 2 bases and 5 bases, there was a span of 15 bases.

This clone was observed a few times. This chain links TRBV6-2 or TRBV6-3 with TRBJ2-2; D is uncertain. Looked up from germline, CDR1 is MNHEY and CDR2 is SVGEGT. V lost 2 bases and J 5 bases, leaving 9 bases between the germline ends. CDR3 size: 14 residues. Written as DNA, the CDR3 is TGTGCCAGCAGTTACCCGGGTGGAACCGGGGAGCTGTTTTTT. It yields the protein CASSYPGGTGELFF.

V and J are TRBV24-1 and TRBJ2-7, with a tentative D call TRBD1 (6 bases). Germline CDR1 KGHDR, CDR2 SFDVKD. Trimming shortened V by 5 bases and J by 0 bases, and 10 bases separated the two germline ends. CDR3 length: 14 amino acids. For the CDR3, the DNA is TGTGCCACCAGTGCGGCAGGGGACTCCTACGAGCAGTACTTC. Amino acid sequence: CATSAAGDSYEQYF.

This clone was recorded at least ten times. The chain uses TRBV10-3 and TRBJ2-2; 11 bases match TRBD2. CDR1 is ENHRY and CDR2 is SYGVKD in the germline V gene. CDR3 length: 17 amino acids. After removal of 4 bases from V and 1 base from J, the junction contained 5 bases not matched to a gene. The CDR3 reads CAISAPLAGENTGELFF. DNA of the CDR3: TGTGCCATCAGTGCCCCACTAGCGGGGGAGAACACCGGGGAGCTGTTTTTT.

Here the CDR3 reads CASSPGSGGSYGYTF. The CDR3, as DNA: TGTGCCAGTAGCCCCGGGTCCGGGGGGTCCTATGGCTACACCTTC. The chain carries TRBV19 and TRBJ1-2, with D possibly being TRBD1 (5 bases). Between the trimmed V and J ends, which lost 6 bases and 4 bases, there was a span of 18 bases. There are 15 residues in the CDR3. Germline loops: CDR1 LNHDA, CDR2 SQIVND (reference sequence).

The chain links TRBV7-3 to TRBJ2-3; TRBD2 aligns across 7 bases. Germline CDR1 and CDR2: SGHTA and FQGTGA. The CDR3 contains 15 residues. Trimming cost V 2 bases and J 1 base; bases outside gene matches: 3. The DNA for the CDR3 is TGTGCCAGCAGCTTAGGCGGGGGTCGCACAGATACGCAGTATTTT. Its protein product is CASSLGGGRTDTQYF. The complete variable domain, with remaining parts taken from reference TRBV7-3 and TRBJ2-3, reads GAGVSQTPSNKVTEKGKYVELRCDPISGHTALYWYRQSLGQGPEFLIYFQGTGAADDSGLPNDRFFAVRPEGSVSTLKIQRTERGDSAVYLCASSLGGGRTDTQYFGPGTRLTVL.

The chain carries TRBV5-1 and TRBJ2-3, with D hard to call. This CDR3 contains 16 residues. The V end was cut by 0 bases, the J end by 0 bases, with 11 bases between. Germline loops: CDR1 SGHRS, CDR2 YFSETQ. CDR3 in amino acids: CASSLVSSTSTDTQYF. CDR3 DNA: TGCGCCAGCAGCTTGGTCTCATCAACTAGCACAGATACGCAGTATTTT.

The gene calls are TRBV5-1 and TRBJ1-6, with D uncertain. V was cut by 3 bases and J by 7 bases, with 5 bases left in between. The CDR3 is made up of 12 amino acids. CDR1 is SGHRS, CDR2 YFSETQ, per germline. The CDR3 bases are TGCGCCAGCAGCTCGTCCAATTCACCCCTCCACTTT. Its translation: CASSSSNSPLHF.

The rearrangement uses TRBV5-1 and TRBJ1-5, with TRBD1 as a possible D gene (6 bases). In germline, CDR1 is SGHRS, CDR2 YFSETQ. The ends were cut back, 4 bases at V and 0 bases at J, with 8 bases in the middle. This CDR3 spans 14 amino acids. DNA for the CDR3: TGCGCCAGCAGCCCGGACAGTAGCAATCAGCCCCAGCATTTT. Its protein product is CASSPDSSNQPQHF.

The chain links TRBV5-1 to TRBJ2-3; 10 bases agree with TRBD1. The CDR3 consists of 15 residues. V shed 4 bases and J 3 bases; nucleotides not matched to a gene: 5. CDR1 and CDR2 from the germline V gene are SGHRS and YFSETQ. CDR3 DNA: TGCGCCAGCAGCCACCGGGACAGGGGAACAGATACGCAGTATTTT. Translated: CASSHRDRGTDTQYF.

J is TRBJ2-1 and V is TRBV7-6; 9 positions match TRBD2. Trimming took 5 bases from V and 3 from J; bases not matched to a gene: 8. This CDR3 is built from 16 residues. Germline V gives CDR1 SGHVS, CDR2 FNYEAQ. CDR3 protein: CASSPRGGDIYNEQFF. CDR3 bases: TGTGCCAGCAGCCCGCGCGGGGGGGATATCTACAATGAGCAGTTCTTC. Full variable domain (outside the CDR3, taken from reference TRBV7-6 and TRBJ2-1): GAGVSQSPRYKVTKRGQDVALRCDPISGHVSLYWYRQALGQGPEFLTYFNYEAQQDKSGLPNDRFSAERPEGSISTLTIQRTEQRDSAMYRCASSPRGGDIYNEQFFGPGTRLTVL.

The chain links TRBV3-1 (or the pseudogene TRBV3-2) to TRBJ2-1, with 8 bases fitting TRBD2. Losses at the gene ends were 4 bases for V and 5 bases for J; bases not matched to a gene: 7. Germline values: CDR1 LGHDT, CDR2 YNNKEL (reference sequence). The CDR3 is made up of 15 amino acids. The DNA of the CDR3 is TGTGCCAGCAGCCCCCGGGGGGGGGCGGACAATGAGCAGTTCTTC. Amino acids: CASSPRGGADNEQFF.

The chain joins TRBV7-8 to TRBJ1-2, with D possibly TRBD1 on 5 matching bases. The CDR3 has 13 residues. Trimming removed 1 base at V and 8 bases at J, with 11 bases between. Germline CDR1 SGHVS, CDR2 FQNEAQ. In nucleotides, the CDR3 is TGTGCCAGCAGCTTAGACCGACAGCGCGGCTACACCTTC. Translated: CASSLDRQRGYTF.

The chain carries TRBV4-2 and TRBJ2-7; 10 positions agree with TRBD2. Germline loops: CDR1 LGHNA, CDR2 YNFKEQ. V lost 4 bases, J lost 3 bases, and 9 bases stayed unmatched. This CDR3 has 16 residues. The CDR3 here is CASSRGGSGGGYEQYF. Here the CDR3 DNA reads TGTGCCAGCAGCCGAGGCGGGAGCGGGGGGGGCTACGAGCAGTACTTC.

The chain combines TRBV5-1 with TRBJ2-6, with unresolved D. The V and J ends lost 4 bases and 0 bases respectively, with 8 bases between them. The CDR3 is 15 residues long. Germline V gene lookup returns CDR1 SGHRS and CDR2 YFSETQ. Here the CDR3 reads CASSPSVSGANVLTF. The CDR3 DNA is TGCGCCAGCAGCCCTTCCGTCTCTGGGGCCAACGTCCTGACTTTC.

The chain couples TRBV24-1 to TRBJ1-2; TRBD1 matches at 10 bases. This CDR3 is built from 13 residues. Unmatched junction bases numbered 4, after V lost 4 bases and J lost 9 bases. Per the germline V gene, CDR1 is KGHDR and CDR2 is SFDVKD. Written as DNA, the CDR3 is TGTGCCACCAGTGACGGACAGGGGGGACGCTACACCTTC. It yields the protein CATSDGQGGRYTF.

CDR3 sequence reads: CASSQTRRTGELFF. DNA of the CDR3: TGTGCCAGCAGCCAAACACGCAGGACCGGGGAGCTGTTTTTT. This chain connects TRBV9 to TRBJ2-2; D gene unclear. V lost 4 bases and J lost 5, with 12 bases in between. From germline, CDR1 is SGDLS and CDR2 YYNGEE. The CDR3 contains 14 residues.

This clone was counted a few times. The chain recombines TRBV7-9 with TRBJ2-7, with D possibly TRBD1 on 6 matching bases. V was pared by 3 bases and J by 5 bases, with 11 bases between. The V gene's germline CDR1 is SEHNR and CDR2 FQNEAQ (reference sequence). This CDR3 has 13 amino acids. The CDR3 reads CASSFSQGNEQYF. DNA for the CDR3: TGTGCCAGCAGCTTTTCCCAGGGGAACGAGCAGTACTTC.

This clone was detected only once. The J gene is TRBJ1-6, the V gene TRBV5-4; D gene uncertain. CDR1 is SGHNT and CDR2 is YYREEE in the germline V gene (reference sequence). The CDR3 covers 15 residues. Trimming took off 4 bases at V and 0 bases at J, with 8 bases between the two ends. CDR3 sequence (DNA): TGTGCCAGCAGCCAACGGAGCTCCTATAATTCACCCCTCCACTTT. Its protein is CASSQRSSYNSPLHF. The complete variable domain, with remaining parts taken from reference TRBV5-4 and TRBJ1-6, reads ETGVTQSPTHLIKTRGQQVTLRCSSQSGHNTVSWYQQALGQGPQFIFQYYREEENGRGNFPPRFSGLQFPNYSSELNVNALELDDSALYLCASSQRSSYNSPLHFGNGTRLTVT.

The DNA for the CDR3 is TGTGCCAGCCAGACCCCTTGGGCCCGCAATCAGCCCCAGCATTTT. Amino acids: CASQTPWARNQPQHF. V and J are TRBV6-5 and TRBJ1-5; D remains ambiguous. Looked up from germline, CDR1 is MNHEY and CDR2 is SVGAGI. The CDR3 runs to 15 residues. V was trimmed by 8 bases and J by 2 bases, leaving 16 bases between them.

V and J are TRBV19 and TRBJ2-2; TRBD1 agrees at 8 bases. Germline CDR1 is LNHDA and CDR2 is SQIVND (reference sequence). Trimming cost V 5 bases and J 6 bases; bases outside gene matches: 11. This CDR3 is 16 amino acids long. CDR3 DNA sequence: TGTGCCAGTAGTCCCCTCCCGGGACAGGTGTCCGGGGAGCTGTTTTTT. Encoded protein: CASSPLPGQVSGELFF.

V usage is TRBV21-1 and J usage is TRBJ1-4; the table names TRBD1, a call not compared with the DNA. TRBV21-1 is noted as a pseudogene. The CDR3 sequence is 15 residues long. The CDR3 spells CASSNRDSYNEKLFF. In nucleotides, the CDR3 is TGTGCCAGCAGCAACCGGGACAGCTATAATGAAAAACTGTTTTTT.

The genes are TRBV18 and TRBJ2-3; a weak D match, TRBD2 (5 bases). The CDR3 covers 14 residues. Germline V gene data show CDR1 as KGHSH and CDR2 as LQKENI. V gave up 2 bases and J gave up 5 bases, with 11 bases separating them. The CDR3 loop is CASSPGGSGDTQYF. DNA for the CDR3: TGTGCCAGCTCACCAGGTGGGAGTGGAGATACGCAGTATTTT.